The T cell receptor (beta chain) under discussion was sequenced for a study of blood T cell repertoires in COVID-19. Study-wide context: Collection of acute and convalescent COVID-19 samples took place in the United States, Italy and Spain. PBMCs, B-cell-depleted T cells, or T cells were the source of the cDNA or gDNA that made up the material.

The CDR3 has 16 amino acids. The junction had 10 bases not matched to a gene; V was cut back by 4 bases and J by 5 bases. Germline loops: CDR1 SGHNT, CDR2 YENEEA. Under the authors' procedure: Estimates of nucleated cell counts were drawn from the amplification of reference gene primers. Libraries were prepared by immunoSEQ multiplex PCR; TCRdb keeps only in-frame clonotypes and omits some of them. V and J calls and clone size are those listed in that table; D and trimming were worked out from the DNA. There are 70,000 to 95,000 clones in the sample; more than 65% occur only once, and approximately 15% lies in the top ten.

The TCR sequence derives from a human donor in a cohort sampled during active COVID-19. The sample was peripheral blood. This chain connects TRBV11-3 to TRBJ2-1; TRBD1 agrees at 8 bases. Here the CDR3 reads CASSSGQATMNNEQFF. The CDR3 coding sequence is TGTGCCAGCAGCTCGGGACAGGCTACAATGAACAATGAGCAGTTCTTC.